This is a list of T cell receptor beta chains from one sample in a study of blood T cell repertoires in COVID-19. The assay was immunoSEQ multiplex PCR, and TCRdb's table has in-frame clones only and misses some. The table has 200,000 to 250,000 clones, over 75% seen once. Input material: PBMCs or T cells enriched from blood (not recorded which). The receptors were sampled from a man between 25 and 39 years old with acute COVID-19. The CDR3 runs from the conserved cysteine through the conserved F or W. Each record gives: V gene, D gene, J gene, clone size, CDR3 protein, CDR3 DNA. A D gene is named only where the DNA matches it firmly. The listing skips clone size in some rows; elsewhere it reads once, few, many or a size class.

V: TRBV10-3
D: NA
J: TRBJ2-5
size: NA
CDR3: CAISEADRNQETQYF
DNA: TGTGCCATCAGTGAGGCGGACAGAAACCAAGAGACCCAGTACTTC

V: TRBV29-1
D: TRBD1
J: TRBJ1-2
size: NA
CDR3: CSVAGQGVDGYTF
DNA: TGCAGCGTCGCGGGACAGGGAGTAGATGGCTACACCTTC

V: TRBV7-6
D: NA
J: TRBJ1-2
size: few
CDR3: CASSPGGSGYYGYTF
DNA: TGTGCCAGCAGCCCCGGGGGGTCAGGGTACTATGGCTACACCTTC

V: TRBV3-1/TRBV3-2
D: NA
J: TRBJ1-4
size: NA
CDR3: CASSPVGATTNEKLFF
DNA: TGTGCCAGCAGCCCCGTGGGGGCGACAACTAATGAAAAACTGTTTTTT

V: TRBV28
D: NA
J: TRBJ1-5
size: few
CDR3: CASSLGGRKPQHF
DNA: TGTGCCAGCAGTTTAGGGGGGAGGAAGCCCCAGCATTTT

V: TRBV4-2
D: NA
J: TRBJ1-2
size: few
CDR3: CASSQGQGLSYGYTF
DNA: TGTGCCAGCAGCCAAGGCCAGGGTTTAAGCTATGGCTACACCTTC

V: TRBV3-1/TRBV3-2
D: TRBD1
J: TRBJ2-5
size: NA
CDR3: CASSRGQGETQYF
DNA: TGTGCCAGCAGTCGGGGACAGGGGGAGACCCAGTACTTC

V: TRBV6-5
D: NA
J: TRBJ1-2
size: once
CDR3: CASSTTAYGYTF
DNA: TGTGCCAGCAGCACAACAGCCTATGGCTACACCTTC

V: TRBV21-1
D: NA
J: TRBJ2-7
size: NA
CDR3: CASSAARLAGGDEQYF
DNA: TGTGCCAGCAGCGCCGCCAGACTAGCGGGGGGGGACGAGCAGTACTTC

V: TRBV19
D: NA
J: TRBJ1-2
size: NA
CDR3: CASSILNGGDYGYTF
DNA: TGTGCCAGTAGTATCTTGAACGGCGGCGACTATGGCTACACCTTC

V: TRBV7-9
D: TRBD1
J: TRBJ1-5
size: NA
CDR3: CASSGRPGGSNQPQHF
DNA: TGTGCCAGCAGCGGGAGACCAGGGGGAAGCAATCAGCCCCAGCATTTT

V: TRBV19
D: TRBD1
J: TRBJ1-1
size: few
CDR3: CASSPGQGGNTEAFF
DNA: TGTGCCAGTAGTCCCGGACAGGGGGGGAACACTGAAGCTTTCTTT

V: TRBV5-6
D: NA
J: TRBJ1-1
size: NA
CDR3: CASSLADRANTEAFF
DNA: TGTGCCAGCAGCTTGGCCGACAGAGCGAACACTGAAGCTTTCTTT